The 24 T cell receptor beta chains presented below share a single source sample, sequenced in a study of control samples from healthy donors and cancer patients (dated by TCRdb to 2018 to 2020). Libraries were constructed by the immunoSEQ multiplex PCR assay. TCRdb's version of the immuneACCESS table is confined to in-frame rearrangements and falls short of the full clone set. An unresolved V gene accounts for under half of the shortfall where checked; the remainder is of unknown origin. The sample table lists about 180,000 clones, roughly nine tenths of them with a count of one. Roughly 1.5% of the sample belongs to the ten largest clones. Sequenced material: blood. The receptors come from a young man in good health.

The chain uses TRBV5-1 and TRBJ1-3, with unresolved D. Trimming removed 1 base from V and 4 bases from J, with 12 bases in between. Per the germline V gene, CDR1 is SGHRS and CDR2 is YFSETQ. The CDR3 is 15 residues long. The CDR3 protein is CASSLPGMEGNTIYF. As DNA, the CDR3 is TGCGCCAGCAGCTTGCCGGGGATGGAAGGAAACACCATATATTTT.

CDR3 in amino acids: CASSKRGTGGGNTEAFF. CDR3 sequence (DNA): TGTGCCAGCAGCAAGCGCGGGACAGGGGGGGGAAACACTGAAGCTTTCTTT. This chain joins TRBV7-2 and TRBJ1-1, with 11 bases identical to TRBD1. V dropped 5 bases and J dropped 2; count of bases not matched to a gene: 10. Germline-derived CDR1 and CDR2 are SGHTA and FQGNSA. The CDR3 totals 17 residues.

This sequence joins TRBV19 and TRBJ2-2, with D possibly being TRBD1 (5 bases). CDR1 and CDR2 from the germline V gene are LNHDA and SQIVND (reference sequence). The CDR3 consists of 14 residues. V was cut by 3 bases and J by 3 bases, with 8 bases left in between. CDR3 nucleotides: TGTGCCAGTAGTATCAGGGCAGACACCGGGGAGCTGTTTTTT. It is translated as CASSIRADTGELFF.

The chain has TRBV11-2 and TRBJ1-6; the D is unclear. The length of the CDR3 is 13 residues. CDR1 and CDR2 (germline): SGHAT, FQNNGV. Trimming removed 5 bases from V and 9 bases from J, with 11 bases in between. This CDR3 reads CASSAGSGSPLHF. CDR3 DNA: TGTGCCAGCAGCGCAGGTAGTGGTTCACCCCTCCACTTT.

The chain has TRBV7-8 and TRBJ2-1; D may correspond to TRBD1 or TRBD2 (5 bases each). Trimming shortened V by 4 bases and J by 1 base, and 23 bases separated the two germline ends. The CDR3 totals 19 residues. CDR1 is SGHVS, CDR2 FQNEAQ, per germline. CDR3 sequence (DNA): TGTGCCAGCAGCTCAGCGGTCCTCTCCGGGACGCCGTCCTACAATGAGCAGTTCTTC. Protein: CASSSAVLSGTPSYNEQFF.

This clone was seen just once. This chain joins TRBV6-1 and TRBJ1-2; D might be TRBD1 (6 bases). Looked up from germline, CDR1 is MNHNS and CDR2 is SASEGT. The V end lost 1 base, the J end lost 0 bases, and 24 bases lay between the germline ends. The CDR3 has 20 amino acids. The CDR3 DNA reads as TGTGCCAGCAGTGAAGGCGTCGTCGGACAGTTGGGGGTTGCTAACTATGGCTACACCTTC. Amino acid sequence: CASSEGVVGQLGVANYGYTF.

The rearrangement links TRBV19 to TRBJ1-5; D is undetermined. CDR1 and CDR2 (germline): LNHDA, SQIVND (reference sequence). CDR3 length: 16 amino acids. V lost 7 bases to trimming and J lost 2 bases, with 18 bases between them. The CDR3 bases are TGTGCCAGTAAGCATTCGGTACAGCGAGGCAATCAGCCCCAGCATTTT. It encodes CASKHSVQRGNQPQHF.

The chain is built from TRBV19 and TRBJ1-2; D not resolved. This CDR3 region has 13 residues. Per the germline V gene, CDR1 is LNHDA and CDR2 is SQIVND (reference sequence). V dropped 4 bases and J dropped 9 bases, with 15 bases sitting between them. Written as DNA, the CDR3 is TGTGCCAGTAGTACTCTAGGTGATCGTCGCTACACCTTC. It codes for CASSTLGDRRYTF.

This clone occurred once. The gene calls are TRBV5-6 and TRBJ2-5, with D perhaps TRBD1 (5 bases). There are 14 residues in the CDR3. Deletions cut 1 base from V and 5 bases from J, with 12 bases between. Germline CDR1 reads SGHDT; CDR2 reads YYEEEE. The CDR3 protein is CASSLLAGLETQYF. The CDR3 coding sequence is TGTGCCAGCAGCTTGTTGGCAGGGCTGGAGACCCAGTACTTC.

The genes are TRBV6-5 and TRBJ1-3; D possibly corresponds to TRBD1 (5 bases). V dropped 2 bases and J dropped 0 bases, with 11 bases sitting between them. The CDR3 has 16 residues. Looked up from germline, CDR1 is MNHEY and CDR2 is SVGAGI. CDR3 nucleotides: TGTGCCAGCAGTTACGGGACCGGCTACTCTGGAAACACCATATATTTT. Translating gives CASSYGTGYSGNTIYF.

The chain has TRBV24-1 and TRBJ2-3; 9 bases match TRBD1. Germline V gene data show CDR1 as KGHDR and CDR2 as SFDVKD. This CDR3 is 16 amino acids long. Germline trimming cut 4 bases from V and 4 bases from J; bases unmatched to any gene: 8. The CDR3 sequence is CATSDPRTGVADTQYF. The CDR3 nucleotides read TGTGCCACCAGTGACCCCCGGACAGGGGTGGCAGATACGCAGTATTTT.

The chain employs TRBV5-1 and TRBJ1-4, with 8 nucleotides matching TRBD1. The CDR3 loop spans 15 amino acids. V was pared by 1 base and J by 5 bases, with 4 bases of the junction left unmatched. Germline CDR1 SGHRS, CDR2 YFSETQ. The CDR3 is CASSLTGQENEKLFF. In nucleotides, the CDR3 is TGCGCCAGCAGCTTGACGGGACAGGAGAATGAAAAACTGTTTTTT.

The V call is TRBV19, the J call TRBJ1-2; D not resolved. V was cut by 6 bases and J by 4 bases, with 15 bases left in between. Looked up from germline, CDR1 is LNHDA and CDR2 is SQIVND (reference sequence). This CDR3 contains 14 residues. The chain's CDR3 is CASRNVASGYGYTF. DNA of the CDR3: TGTGCCAGTAGGAACGTCGCCTCTGGCTATGGCTACACCTTC.

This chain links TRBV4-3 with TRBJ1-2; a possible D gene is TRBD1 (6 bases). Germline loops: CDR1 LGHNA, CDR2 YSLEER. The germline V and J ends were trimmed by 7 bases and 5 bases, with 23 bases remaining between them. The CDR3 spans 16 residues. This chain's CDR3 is CASIPEKGGGGYGYTF. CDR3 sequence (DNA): TGCGCCAGCATCCCAGAAAAAGGGGGGGGTGGTTATGGCTACACCTTC.

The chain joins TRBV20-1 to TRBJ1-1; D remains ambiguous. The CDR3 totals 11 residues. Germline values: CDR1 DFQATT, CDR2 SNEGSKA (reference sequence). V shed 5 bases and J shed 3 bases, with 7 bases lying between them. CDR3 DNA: TGCAGTGCTTCGACATACACTGAAGCTTTCTTT. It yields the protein CSASTYTEAFF.

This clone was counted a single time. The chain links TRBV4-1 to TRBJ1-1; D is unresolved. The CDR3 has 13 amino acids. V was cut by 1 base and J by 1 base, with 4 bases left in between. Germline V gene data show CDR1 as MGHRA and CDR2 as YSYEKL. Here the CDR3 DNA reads TGCGCCAGCAGCCAAGGTGGGAACACTGAAGCTTTCTTT. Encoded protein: CASSQGGNTEAFF.

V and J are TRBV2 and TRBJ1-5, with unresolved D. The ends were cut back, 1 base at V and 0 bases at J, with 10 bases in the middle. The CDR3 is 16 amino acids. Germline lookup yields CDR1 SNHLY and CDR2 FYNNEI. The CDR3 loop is CASSEGLGPSNQPQHF. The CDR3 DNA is TGTGCCAGCAGTGAAGGTTTAGGGCCTAGCAATCAGCCCCAGCATTTT.

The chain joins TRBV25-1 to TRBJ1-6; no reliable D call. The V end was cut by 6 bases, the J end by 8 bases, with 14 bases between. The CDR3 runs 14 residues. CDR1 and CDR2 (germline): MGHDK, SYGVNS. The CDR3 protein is CASRANSGHSPLHF. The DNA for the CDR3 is TGTGCCAGCAGAGCGAACTCCGGTCATTCACCCCTCCACTTT.

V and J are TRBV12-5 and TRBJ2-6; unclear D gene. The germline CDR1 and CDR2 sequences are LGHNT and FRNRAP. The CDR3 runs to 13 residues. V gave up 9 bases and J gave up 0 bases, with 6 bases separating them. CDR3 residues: CASRSSGANVLTF. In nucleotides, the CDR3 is TGTGCTAGCCGGAGCTCTGGGGCCAACGTCCTGACTTTC. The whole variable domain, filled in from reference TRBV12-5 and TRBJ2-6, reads DARVTQTPRHKVTEMGQEVTMRCQPILGHNTVFWYRQTMMQGLELLAYFRNRAPLDDSGMPKDRFSAEMPDATLATLKIQPSEPRDSAVYFCASRSSGANVLTFGAGSRLTVL.

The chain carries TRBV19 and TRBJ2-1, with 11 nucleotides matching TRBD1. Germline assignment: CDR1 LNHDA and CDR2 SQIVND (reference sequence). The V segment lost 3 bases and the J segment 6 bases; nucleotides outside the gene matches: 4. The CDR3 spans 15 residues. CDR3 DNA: TGTGCCAGTAGTATTGGGACAGGGGGTTCCAATGAGCAGTTCTTC. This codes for CASSIGTGGSNEQFF. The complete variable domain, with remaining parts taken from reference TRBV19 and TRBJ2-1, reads DGGITQSPKYLFRKEGQNVTLSCEQNLNHDAMYWYRQDPGQGLRLIYYSQIVNDFQKGDIAEGYSVSREKKESFPLTVTSAQKNPTAFYLCASSIGTGGSNEQFFGPGTRLTVL.

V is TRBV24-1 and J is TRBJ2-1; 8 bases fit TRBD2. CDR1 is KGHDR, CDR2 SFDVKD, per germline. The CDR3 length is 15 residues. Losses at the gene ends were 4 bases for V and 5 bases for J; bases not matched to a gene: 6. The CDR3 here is CATSEWRGANNEQFF. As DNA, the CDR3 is TGTGCCACCAGTGAATGGCGGGGGGCCAACAATGAGCAGTTCTTC.

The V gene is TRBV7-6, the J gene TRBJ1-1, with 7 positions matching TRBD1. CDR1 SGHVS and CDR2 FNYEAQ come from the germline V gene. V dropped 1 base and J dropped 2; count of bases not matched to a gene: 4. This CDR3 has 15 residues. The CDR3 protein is CASSLGSGGNTEAFF. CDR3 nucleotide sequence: TGTGCCAGCAGCTTAGGCTCAGGGGGTAACACTGAAGCTTTCTTT.

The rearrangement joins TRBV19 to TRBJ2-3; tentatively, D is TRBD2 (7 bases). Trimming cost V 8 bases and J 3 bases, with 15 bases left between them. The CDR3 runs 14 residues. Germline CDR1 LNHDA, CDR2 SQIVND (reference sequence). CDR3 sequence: CASGRGGGTDTQYF. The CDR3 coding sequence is TGTGCCAGTGGGCGAGGGGGGGGGACAGATACGCAGTATTTT.

CDR3 bases: TGTGCCACGGTAAGTCCCGGAGGGTCTAACTATGGCTACACCTTC. Residues: CATVSPGGSNYGYTF. The chain employs TRBV24-1 and TRBJ1-2; D unresolved. This CDR3 comprises 15 residues. Trimming left V 10 bases short and J 0 bases short, with 17 bases between. Germline V gives CDR1 KGHDR, CDR2 SFDVKD.